This TCR beta chain was recorded in a study of radiation and T cells in renal cell carcinoma. Notes on the study in general: From baseline, blood top tumor clonotypes peaked at 2 weeks post-radiation. Baseline intratumoral clonotype presence is unknown without pretreatment biopsies.

Time point given: blood 2 weeks post-SBRT. Treatment noted: 15 Gy SBRT to primary tumor, nephrectomy 4 weeks later. Serial blood draws occurred at baseline and 2 and 4 weeks post-SBRT. As for this clone: The antigen is undetermined.

J lost 1 base, V lost 5 bases, and 8 bases had no gene match. The CDR3 totals 16 residues. Assay used: immunoSEQ multiplex PCR; TCRdb lists only in-frame clones, some missing. The data contain more than 95,000 clones, around 82% of them singletons. This clonotype was sampled from a man over 45 with renal cell carcinoma. V and J are TRBV6-7 and TRBJ2-3; TRBD1 agrees at 8 bases. TRBV6-7 is assigned to the ORF class and has an uncertain function. The sequenced sample was blood, obtained from a patient whose treatment included radiotherapy and nephrectomy. DNA for the CDR3: TGTGCCAGCAGTCCGGACAGGGATCGCGGCACAGATACGCAGTATTTT. It translates to CASSPDRDRGTDTQYF.